The following is a TCR beta chain sequence with its context. Its antigen has not been determined. Base quality data are lacking; no much larger clone is found one base away. The CDR3 goes from the cysteine to the phenylalanine over 13 residues. CDR3 DNA is the only sequence kept; it has 39 bases, read in frame from the first base. As encoded in the germline V gene (reference sequence), CDR1 is DFQATT while CDR2 is SNEGSKA. V is clipped by 3 bases and J by 8 bases, and the sequence between their germline boundaries is 16 bases long. The entry originates in a study of blood T cells in healthy people across ages (dated by TCRdb to the mid-2010s). For the study in its entirety: In model experiments, roughly one uniquely barcoded TCR beta cDNA molecule per two T cells was captured by template switching. Using deep sequencing normalized with unique cDNA molecular identifiers, the study measured how TCR beta repertoire diversity changes with age. The donors were split into four age groups: young (average 16 years), middle-aged (39), aged (approximately 60) and long-lived (roughly 77). Donors of different ages were randomly distributed across sequencing lanes to avoid experimental bias. Using the same blood draw, the study looked at two additional independent replicas of 1 million unique cDNA reads for two donors, one aged 18 to 30 and the other aged 80 or older.

Receptors were amplified or captured by 5' RACE. Sequencing took place on an Illumina HiSeq 2500. A second PCR of about 6 to 11 cycles was performed with a sample-barcoded 5' primer and a J-beta primer mix. A unique molecular identifier was introduced onto each TCR beta cDNA molecule by a template-switch 5' adaptor carrying 12 random nucleotides. At least 3 million CDR3-containing paired-end reads were obtained from each sample. First-strand cDNA synthesis was performed from all RNA using the Mint cDNA synthesis kit, with priming by a TRBC-specific oligonucleotide. All cDNA was treated with uracil-DNA glycosylase and then went through a first 18-cycle PCR with the universal primers M1SS and BC2_uni_R. In the authors' own workflow: Normalization of each sample was performed by random selection of 1 million high-quality reads, each carrying a distinct molecular identifier. Reads sharing molecular identifiers were discarded rather than binned into consensus sequences. CDR3 identification, clonotype clustering and error correction used MiTCR with a Q25 quality threshold and the strictest error-elimination algorithm. A nonparametric unseen species model with Euler transformation was used to estimate lower-bound total TCR beta diversity. TCRdb handled the public reads itself, with Q25 trimming in fastp and clone calling in MiXCR, and kept productive beta chains. Rows matching on CDR3 protein sequence are summarized as one entry with the most common DNA and genes. The V and J calls reflect TCRdb's pipeline rather than the authors' work. The sample profile shows more than 1.4 million distinct CDR3 sequences; roughly 40% of them were found once. 6.5% to 10% of the sample is taken by the ten largest.

Donors were around 37 systemically healthy Caucasian individuals from Russia aged roughly 6 to 90 years. Ten milliliters of peripheral blood were drawn from each donor into EDTA-treated Vacutainer tubes. PBMCs were isolated by Ficoll-Paque density-gradient centrifugation, with at least 7 million obtained per sample. Trizol reagent was used to extract total RNA from PBMCs, with at least 5 micrograms per sample. The percentages of naive CD45RAhigh/CD27high T cells were determined by flow cytometry on a PBMC aliquot from every donor. Summary of the overall study and its limitations: As age increased, observed TCR beta diversity per million T cells dropped in a roughly linear way, and a significant reduction was already evident by age 40. There was a strong correlation between observed TCR beta diversity and the percentage of naive T cells measured by flow cytometry. Bulk unsorted PBMC profiling prevented conclusive comparison of naive and antigen-experienced compartments. Donor CMV infection status was unknown, potentially confounding age-related changes in expanded clonotypes. Estimates of total diversity based on one million sequenced T cells were regarded as lower bounds and as underestimates. Compared with the aged group, the long-lived group had more naive CD4+ T cells, fewer expanded clones and increased TCR diversity, a pattern suggesting age selection.

In this chain, TRBV20-1 is recombined with TRBJ1-2; TRBD1 could be the D gene, as 6 bases match. The specimen was blood. The source of this sequence is a young woman in good health. The CDR3 protein: CSASPVQGRGYTF. The DNA reads TGCAGTGCTAGTCCCGTTCAGGGGCGAGGCTACACCTTC.